The source of this T cell receptor (beta chain) is a study of cytomegalovirus exposure and HLA in healthy donors. Notes on the study in general: Earlier analysis yielded a pattern in which most TCR beta V segments were productive about 90% or about 30% of the time.

Regarding this clone: The antigen is unknown.

A multiplex PCR was run with 60 Vbeta primers and 13 Jbeta primers. Generated by immunoSEQ multiplex PCR, the TCRdb table keeps only in-frame clones and is missing some. Among roughly 110,000 clones listed, about 70% were seen once. CDR1 and CDR2 from the germline V gene are MNHEY and SMNVEV (reference sequence). This CDR3 spans 16 amino acids. The V segment lost 3 bases and the J segment 1 base; nucleotides outside the gene matches: 8. This chain connects TRBV27 to TRBJ2-7; 8 bases align to TRBD2. This clonotype was sampled from a female donor in good health and CMV-seronegative. Specimen: PBMCs. CDR3 sequence: CASSFGIVAGSYEQYF. For the CDR3, the DNA is TGTGCCAGCAGTTTTGGTATCGTAGCGGGATCCTACGAGCAGTACTTC.